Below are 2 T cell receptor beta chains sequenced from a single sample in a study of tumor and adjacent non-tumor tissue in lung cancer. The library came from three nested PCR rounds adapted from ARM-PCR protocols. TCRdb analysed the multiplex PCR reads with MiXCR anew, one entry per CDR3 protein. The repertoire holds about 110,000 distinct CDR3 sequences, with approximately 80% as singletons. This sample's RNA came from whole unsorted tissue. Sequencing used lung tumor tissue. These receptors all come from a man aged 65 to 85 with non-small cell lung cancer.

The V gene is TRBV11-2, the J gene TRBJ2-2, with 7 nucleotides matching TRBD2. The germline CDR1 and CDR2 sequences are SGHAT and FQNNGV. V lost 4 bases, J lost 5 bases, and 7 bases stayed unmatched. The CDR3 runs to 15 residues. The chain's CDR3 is CASSSLTGGTGELFF. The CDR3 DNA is TGTGCCAGCAGCTCCCTAACGGGGGGAACCGGGGAGCTGTTTTTT.

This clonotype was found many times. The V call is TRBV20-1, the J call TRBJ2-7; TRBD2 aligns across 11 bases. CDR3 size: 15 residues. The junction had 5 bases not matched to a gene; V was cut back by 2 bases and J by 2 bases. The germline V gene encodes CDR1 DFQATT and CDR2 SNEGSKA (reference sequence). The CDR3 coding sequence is TGCAGTGCTAGACGGACTAGCGGGCTGACCTACGAGCAGTACTTC. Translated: CSARRTSGLTYEQYF.